This is a list of T cell receptor beta chains from one sample in a study of a mutant IDH1 vaccine in newly diagnosed glioma. These TCRs' antigens remain unknown. TCRdb's copy holds only in-frame clones and misses some; the assay was immunoSEQ multiplex PCR. The top ten clones hold roughly 2.4% of a sample with some 46,000 clones, about 92% of them seen once. The material was PBMCs, obtained from a glioma patient whose treatment included an IDH1 peptide vaccine. The origin of the receptors is a man aged 45 to 65 with glioma. The CDR3 runs from the conserved cysteine through the conserved F or W. A D gene is named only where the DNA matches it firmly. Not all rows give a size; the values are once, few, many and, for expanded clones, a class.

v_gene	j_gene	d_gene	abundance	CDR3aa	CDR3nt
TRBV6-1	TRBJ1-5	.	.	CASSEANHNQPQHF	TGTGCCAGCAGTGAAGCGAATCATAATCAGCCCCAGCATTTT
TRBV7-9	TRBJ2-1	.	.	CASSLGSRGRTPLEEQFF	TGTGCCAGCAGCTTGGGGTCGAGGGGTCGGACCCCTCTCGAAGAGCAGTTCTTC
TRBV28	TRBJ1-3	TRBD1	.	CASSLGTGAGNTIYF	TGTGCCAGCAGTTTAGGGACAGGGGCTGGAAACACCATATATTTT
TRBV5-1	TRBJ2-1	.	.	CASSLVGLYNEQFF	TGCGCCAGCAGCTTGGTGGGCCTTTACAATGAGCAGTTCTTC
TRBV5-4	TRBJ1-4	.	once	CASSPGDVRTNEKLFF	TGTGCCAGCAGCCCGGGTGACGTGAGAACAAATGAAAAACTGTTTTTT
TRBV9	TRBJ2-7	TRBD1	.	CARGVPPGQGAYEQYF	TGTGCCCGAGGGGTCCCACCGGGACAGGGGGCCTACGAGCAGTACTTC
TRBV6-5	TRBJ2-1	.	.	CASTYHNEQFF	TGTGCCAGCACCTACCACAATGAGCAGTTCTTC
TRBV2	TRBJ2-2	.	.	CASRAGTLSTGELFF	TGTGCCAGCAGAGCCGGGACTCTCTCGACCGGGGAGCTGTTTTTT
TRBV6-1	TRBJ1-3	.	.	CASSLDSGNTIYF	TGTGCCAGCAGCCTAGACTCTGGAAACACCATATATTTT
TRBV6-5	TRBJ2-3	.	.	CASSQTPLTTDTQYF	TGTGCCAGCAGTCAGACACCCCTCACGACAGATACGCAGTATTTT
TRBV11-1	TRBJ2-4	.	.	CASSYVRGDIQYF	TGTGCCAGCAGCTATGTGAGGGGGGACATTCAGTACTTC
TRBV6-5	TRBJ2-7	TRBD2	.	CASTRGGSRTEQYF	TGTGCCAGCACCCGGGGAGGGTCTCGAACCGAGCAGTACTTC
TRBV7-2	TRBJ2-5	TRBD2	.	CASSPGLAGGRETQYF	TGTGCCAGCAGCCCCGGACTAGCGGGGGGCCGGGAGACCCAGTACTTC
TRBV5-4	TRBJ2-1	TRBD2	.	CASSLRLAGNNEQFF	TGTGCCAGCAGCTTACGACTAGCGGGAAACAATGAGCAGTTCTTC
TRBV11-2	TRBJ2-1	TRBD2	.	CASSFELAGGSSYNEQFF	TGTGCCAGCAGCTTTGAACTAGCGGGGGGTAGCTCCTACAATGAGCAGTTCTTC
TRBV30	TRBJ1-5	.	.	CAWSHRRNQPQHF	TGTGCCTGGAGTCACAGGCGCAATCAGCCCCAGCATTTT
TRBV9	TRBJ1-1	TRBD1	.	CASSATAQGANTEAFF	TGTGCCAGCTCAGCAACGGCCCAGGGGGCGAACACTGAAGCTTTCTTT
TRBV7-9	TRBJ1-3	TRBD1	.	CASSGQGSSGNTIYF	TGTGCCAGCAGCGGACAGGGAAGCTCTGGAAACACCATATATTTT
TRBV6-1	TRBJ1-1	TRBD1	once	CASSEGPTGSTEAFF	TGTGCCAGCAGTGAAGGTCCGACAGGGAGTACTGAAGCTTTCTTT